This T cell receptor beta chain was identified in a study of blood T cell repertoires in COVID-19. Across the study: Nucleic acid was either cDNA or gDNA, and it came from T cells, B-cell-depleted T cells, or PBMCs.

Generated by immunoSEQ multiplex PCR, the TCRdb table keeps only in-frame clones and is missing some. Among approximately 200,000 clones listed, approximately 86% were seen once. The sequence was obtained from a man between 70 and 80 years old with active or convalescent COVID-19. Sequencing used peripheral blood.

CDR3 in DNA: TGTGCCAGCAGCCCACCCCCAAAGGGGGATGGCTACACCTTC. Translated: CASSPPPKGDGYTF. The V and J genes are TRBV21-1 and TRBJ1-2; no check of the table's D call, TRBD1, against the DNA was made. TRBV21-1 is a documented pseudogene. The CDR3 runs to 14 residues.